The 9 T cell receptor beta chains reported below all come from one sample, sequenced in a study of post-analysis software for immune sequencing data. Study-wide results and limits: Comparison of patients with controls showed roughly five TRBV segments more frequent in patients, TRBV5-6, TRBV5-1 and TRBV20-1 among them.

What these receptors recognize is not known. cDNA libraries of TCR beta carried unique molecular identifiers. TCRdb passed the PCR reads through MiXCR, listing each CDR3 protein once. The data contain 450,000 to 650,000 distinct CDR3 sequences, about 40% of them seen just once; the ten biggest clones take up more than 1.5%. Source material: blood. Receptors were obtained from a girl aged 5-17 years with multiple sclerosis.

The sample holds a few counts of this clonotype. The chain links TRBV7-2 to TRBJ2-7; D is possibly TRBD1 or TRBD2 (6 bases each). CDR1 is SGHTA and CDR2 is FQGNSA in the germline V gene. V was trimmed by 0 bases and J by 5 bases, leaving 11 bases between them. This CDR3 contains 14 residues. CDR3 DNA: TGTGCCAGCAGCTTAGCCGGGGGCGGCGACGAGCAGTACTTC. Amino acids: CASSLAGGGDEQYF.

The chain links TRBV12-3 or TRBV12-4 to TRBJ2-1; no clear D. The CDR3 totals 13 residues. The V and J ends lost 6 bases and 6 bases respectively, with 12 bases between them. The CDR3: CASSPMSANEQFF. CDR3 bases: TGTGCCAGCAGCCCAATGAGCGCCAATGAGCAGTTCTTC.

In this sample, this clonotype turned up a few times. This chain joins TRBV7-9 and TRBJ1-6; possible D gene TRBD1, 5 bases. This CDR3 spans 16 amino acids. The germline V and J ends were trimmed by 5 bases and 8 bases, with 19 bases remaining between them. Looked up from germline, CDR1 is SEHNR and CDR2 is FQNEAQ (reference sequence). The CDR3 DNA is TGTGCCAGCAGCCCGAGGGGTCCCGTTGGATATTCACCCCTCCACTTT. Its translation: CASSPRGPVGYSPLHF.

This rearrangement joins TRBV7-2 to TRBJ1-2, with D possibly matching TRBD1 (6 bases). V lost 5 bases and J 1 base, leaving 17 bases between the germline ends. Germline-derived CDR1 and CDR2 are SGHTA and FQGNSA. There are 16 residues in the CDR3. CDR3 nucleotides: TGTGCCAGCAGCCCCTTCGAGGGACAAATTAACTATGGCTACACCTTC. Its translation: CASSPFEGQINYGYTF.

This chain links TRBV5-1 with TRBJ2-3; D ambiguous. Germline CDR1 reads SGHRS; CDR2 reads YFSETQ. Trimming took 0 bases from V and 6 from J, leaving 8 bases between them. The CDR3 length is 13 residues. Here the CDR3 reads CASSLANSDTQYF. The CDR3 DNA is TGCGCCAGCAGCTTGGCGAACTCGGATACGCAGTATTTT.

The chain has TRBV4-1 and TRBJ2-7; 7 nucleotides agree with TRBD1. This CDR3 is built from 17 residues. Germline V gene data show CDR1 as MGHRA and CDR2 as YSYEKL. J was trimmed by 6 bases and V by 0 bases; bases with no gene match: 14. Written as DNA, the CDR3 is TGCGCCAGCAGCCAAGACTTAGACAGGGTGCCTATCGGCGAGCAGTACTTC. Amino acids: CASSQDLDRVPIGEQYF.

The CDR3 sequence is CASSYEGQGSSGSPLSSYNEQFF. The CDR3 DNA reads as TGTGCCAGCAGTTACGAAGGACAGGGAAGTAGCGGGAGCCCCCTGAGCTCCTACAATGAGCAGTTCTTC. V and J are TRBV6-7 and TRBJ2-1; possible D gene TRBD2, 9 bases. TRBV6-7 is treated as an ORF (open reading frame) with a function not yet certain. The ends were cut back, 2 bases at V and 0 bases at J, with 32 bases in the middle. This CDR3 spans 23 amino acids.

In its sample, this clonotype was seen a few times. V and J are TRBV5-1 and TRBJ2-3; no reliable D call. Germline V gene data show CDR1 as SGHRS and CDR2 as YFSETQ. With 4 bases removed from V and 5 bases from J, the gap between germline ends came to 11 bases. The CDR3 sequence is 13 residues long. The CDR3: CASSQDGEDTQYF. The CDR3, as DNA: TGCGCCAGCAGCCAGGACGGAGAAGATACGCAGTATTTT.

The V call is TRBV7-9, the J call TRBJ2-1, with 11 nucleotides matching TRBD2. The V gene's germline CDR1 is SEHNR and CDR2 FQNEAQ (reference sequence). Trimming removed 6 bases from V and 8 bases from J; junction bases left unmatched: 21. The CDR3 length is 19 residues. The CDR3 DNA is TGTGCCAGCAGTAGTAGGGTGTCGGTGGGGACTAGCGGAAGTGATGAGCAGTTCTTC. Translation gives CASSSRVSVGTSGSDEQFF.